The 22 T cell receptor beta chains reported below all come from one sample, sequenced in a study of cytomegalovirus exposure and HLA in healthy donors. PCR employed 60 Vbeta and 13 Jbeta primers. Clones were sequenced by immunoSEQ multiplex PCR, and TCRdb holds only the in-frame ones, with some missing. The top ten clones hold about 5.2% of a sample with some 150,000 clones, roughly 80% of them seen once. Material for sequencing was PBMCs. These receptors were collected from a man aged 25 to 45 in good health and CMV-seropositive.

The chain carries TRBV28 and TRBJ2-1; tentative D call: TRBD2 (6 bases). The CDR3 runs 15 residues. The germline V gene has CDR1 MDHEN and CDR2 SYDVKM. V dropped 2 bases and J dropped 4 bases, with 12 bases sitting between them. The CDR3 loop is CASSLTTREYNEQFF. CDR3 nucleotide sequence: TGTGCCAGCAGTTTAACGACTCGGGAGTACAATGAGCAGTTCTTC.

This chain links TRBV6-1 with TRBJ1-5; D remains unclear. There are 12 residues in the CDR3. CDR1 and CDR2 from the germline V gene are MNHNS and SASEGT. V lost 1 base, J lost 10 bases, and 8 bases lay in between. CDR3 sequence reads: CASSEGRAPQHF. The CDR3 nucleotides read TGTGCCAGCAGTGAAGGGAGGGCCCCCCAGCATTTT.

As to this clone: Mismatch with germline at one junction end may stem from a read error. V is TRBV7-9 and J is TRBJ2-5; 9 bases agree with TRBD1. Germline V gives CDR1 SEHNR, CDR2 FQNEAQ (reference sequence). CDR3 length: 13 amino acids. CDR3 in DNA: TGTTCCAGCAGCTTGTCGGGACAGGGTACCCAGTACTTC. Residues: CSSSLSGQGTQYF.

The rearrangement joins TRBV19 to TRBJ1-1; 7 bases match TRBD1. The CDR3 runs to 14 residues. Per the germline V gene, CDR1 is LNHDA and CDR2 is SQIVND (reference sequence). The V and J ends lost 1 base and 6 bases, in that order; junction bases with no gene match: 5. The CDR3 spells CASSIVGGASEAFF. CDR3 DNA: TGTGCCAGTAGTATAGTAGGGGGCGCGTCTGAAGCTTTCTTT.

The chain joins TRBV19 to TRBJ2-3, with 12 bases that match TRBD2. The junction had 10 bases not matched to a gene; V was cut back by 6 bases and J by 3 bases. CDR1 is LNHDA, CDR2 SQIVND, per germline (reference sequence). The CDR3 contains 17 residues. The DNA of the CDR3 is TGTGCCAGTAGCAATCCTAGCGGGGGGGCATTGACAGATACGCAGTATTTT. It codes for CASSNPSGGALTDTQYF.

This chain connects TRBV6-4 to TRBJ2-3; a possible D gene is TRBD1 (5 bases). This CDR3 has 15 amino acids. Germline CDR1 reads MRHNA; CDR2 reads SNTAGT. Trimming left V 4 bases short and J 2 bases short, with 13 bases between. The CDR3 bases are TGTGCCAGCAGTGCCTCGAAAGGGGACACAGATACGCAGTATTTT. It specifies CASSASKGDTDTQYF.

The count of this clone is one. This chain connects TRBV4-1 to TRBJ2-7, with a tentative D call TRBD1 (5 bases). Germline assignment: CDR1 MGHRA and CDR2 YSYEKL. Trimming took off 4 bases at V and 2 bases at J, with 9 bases between the two ends. The CDR3 sequence is 13 residues long. Here the CDR3 DNA reads TGCGCCAGCAGCCTCACAGGAGCCTACGAGCAGTACTTC. This sequence encodes CASSLTGAYEQYF.

The rearrangement uses TRBV19 and TRBJ2-3, with 8 bases identical to TRBD2. The CDR3 spans 19 residues. Losses at the gene ends were 6 bases for V and 2 bases for J; bases not matched to a gene: 19. Germline lookup yields CDR1 LNHDA and CDR2 SQIVND (reference sequence). CDR3 in DNA: TGTGCCAGTAGCAGATCCCACGGTGGTAGCGGGACCAACACAGATACGCAGTATTTT. This sequence encodes CASSRSHGGSGTNTDTQYF.

V is TRBV5-1 and J is TRBJ2-4; perhaps TRBD1 as D (6 bases). The germline V gene has CDR1 SGHRS and CDR2 YFSETQ. V shed 0 bases and J shed 9 bases, with 10 bases lying between them. The CDR3 covers 13 residues. CDR3 protein: CASSLEGGRIQYF. CDR3 DNA: TGCGCCAGCAGCTTGGAAGGGGGTCGCATTCAGTACTTC.

The chain couples TRBV28 to TRBJ1-2; D remains ambiguous. The germline CDR1 and CDR2 sequences are MDHEN and SYDVKM. This CDR3 is built from 15 residues. Deletions cut 3 bases from V and 4 bases from J, with 15 bases between. The CDR3 is CASSLSPLRSYGYTF. The CDR3 nucleotides are TGTGCCAGCAGTTTGTCCCCTCTGCGAAGCTATGGCTACACCTTC.

This chain links TRBV18 with TRBJ1-2; 12 bases fit TRBD1. Germline V CDR1 and CDR2: KGHSH, LQKENI. With 4 bases clipped from V and 4 bases from J, the junction kept 4 bases outside the gene matches. The CDR3 is 15 residues long. The CDR3 loop reads CASSLGQGAIYGYTF. Here the CDR3 DNA reads TGTGCCAGCTCACTGGGACAGGGGGCGATCTATGGCTACACCTTC.

Of note for this clone: This CDR3 is also generated by other DNA sequences in the sample. The chain couples TRBV28 to TRBJ1-2; tentatively, D is TRBD1 (5 bases). CDR1 is MDHEN and CDR2 is SYDVKM in the germline V gene. V lost 6 bases, J lost 6 bases, and 11 bases lay in between. The CDR3 extends over 12 amino acids. DNA of the CDR3: TGTGCCAGCAGACCCCGGGGGGATGGCTACACCTTC. Its protein is CASRPRGDGYTF.

The chain joins TRBV5-6 to TRBJ1-5; perhaps TRBD1 as D (6 bases). Trimming cost V 2 bases and J 3 bases, with 9 bases left between them. Germline V lookup: CDR1 SGHDT, CDR2 YYEEEE. There are 14 residues in the CDR3. DNA of the CDR3: TGTGCCAGCAGCTTACAGGGTATCAATCAGCCCCAGCATTTT. Protein: CASSLQGINQPQHF.

This chain connects TRBV30 to TRBJ2-3, with 7 bases that match TRBD1. The V segment lost 7 bases and the J segment 1 base; nucleotides outside the gene matches: 8. Germline V lookup: CDR1 GTSNPN, CDR2 SVGIG (reference sequence). The CDR3 runs 14 residues. The CDR3 DNA is TGTGCCTTACAGACAGGGAGACGCACAGATACGCAGTATTTT. Amino acids: CALQTGRRTDTQYF.

This clone was seen a single time. This chain uses TRBV2 with TRBJ2-1, with D tentatively TRBD2 (5 bases). The CDR3 covers 12 residues. Germline CDR1 SNHLY, CDR2 FYNNEI. Trimming took off 8 bases at V and 9 bases at J, with 14 bases between the two ends. The DNA of the CDR3 is TGTGCCAGCCTTTCGGAGGTAGGTGAGCAGTTCTTC. It yields the protein CASLSEVGEQFF.

The chain links TRBV5-4 to TRBJ2-3; D is unresolved. Germline V gene lookup returns CDR1 SGHNT and CDR2 YYREEE (reference sequence). The CDR3 consists of 11 residues. V lost 9 bases and J lost 2, with 7 bases in between. This CDR3 reads CATKHTDTQYF. In nucleotides, the CDR3 is TGTGCCACCAAACACACAGATACGCAGTATTTT.

This clone was detected only once. The chain couples TRBV7-9 to TRBJ2-6; 7 nucleotides line up with TRBD1. With 5 bases clipped from V and 3 bases from J, the junction kept 7 bases outside the gene matches. This CDR3 is 16 amino acids long. The germline gives CDR1 SEHNR, CDR2 FQNEAQ (reference sequence). Written as DNA, the CDR3 is TGTGCCAGCAGCCGAGGGACAGCTTATGGGGCCAACGTCCTGACTTTC. As protein: CASSRGTAYGANVLTF. Together with reference TRBV7-9 and TRBJ2-6, the CDR3 gives the full variable domain: DTGVSQNPRHKITKRGQNVTFRCDPISEHNRLYWYRQTLGQGPEFLTYFQNEAQLEKSRLLSDRFSAERPKGSFSTLEIQRTEQGDSAMYLCASSRGTAYGANVLTFGAGSRLTVL.

The V gene is TRBV25-1, the J gene TRBJ1-1, with TRBD1 identical over 7 bases. V gave up 8 bases and J gave up 9 bases; unmatched junction bases: 6. The CDR3 sequence is 11 residues long. Germline lookup yields CDR1 MGHDK and CDR2 SYGVNS. The CDR3 DNA reads TGTGCCAGCTCGAGGGACAGTCAAGCTTTCTTT. Protein: CASSRDSQAFF.

This rearrangement joins TRBV30 to TRBJ2-5; 8 positions agree with TRBD2. This CDR3 spans 15 amino acids. Trimming at V came to 3 bases and at J to 5 bases, leaving 11 bases not matched to a gene. Germline V CDR1 and CDR2: GTSNPN, SVGIG (reference sequence). The DNA of the CDR3 is TGTGCCTGGAGCCGATTTCTAGCGGGCCCCGAGACCCAGTACTTC. Translating gives CAWSRFLAGPETQYF.

The V gene is TRBV10-2, the J gene TRBJ1-2; possibly TRBD1 for D (6 bases). The CDR3 runs to 14 residues. The V gene lost 2 bases and the J gene lost 7 bases, with 14 bases spanning the gap. Germline V gives CDR1 WSHSY, CDR2 SAAADI. The DNA for the CDR3 is TGCGCCAGCAGTGAGCCCGCAGGGGAGAGTGGCTACACCTTC. Amino acids: CASSEPAGESGYTF.

The chain employs TRBV13 and TRBJ1-2, with D possibly being TRBD1 (6 bases). CDR1 is PRHDT, CDR2 FYEKMQ, per germline (reference sequence). CDR3 length equals 14 residues. With 3 bases removed from V and 3 bases from J, the gap between germline ends came to 11 bases. The DNA for the CDR3 is TGTGCCAGCAGCTTTAGGGGGTTTTACTATGGCTACACCTTC. Residues: CASSFRGFYYGYTF.

This rearrangement joins TRBV6-4 to TRBJ2-3, with 12 bases that match TRBD1. The CDR3 totals 15 residues. CDR1 is MRHNA, CDR2 SNTAGT, per germline. V shed 0 bases, J shed 6 bases, and the junction held 1 base outside the gene matches. Here the CDR3 DNA reads TGTGCCAGCAGTGACTCCGGGACAGGGGGCGATACGCAGTATTTT. Protein sequence: CASSDSGTGGDTQYF.